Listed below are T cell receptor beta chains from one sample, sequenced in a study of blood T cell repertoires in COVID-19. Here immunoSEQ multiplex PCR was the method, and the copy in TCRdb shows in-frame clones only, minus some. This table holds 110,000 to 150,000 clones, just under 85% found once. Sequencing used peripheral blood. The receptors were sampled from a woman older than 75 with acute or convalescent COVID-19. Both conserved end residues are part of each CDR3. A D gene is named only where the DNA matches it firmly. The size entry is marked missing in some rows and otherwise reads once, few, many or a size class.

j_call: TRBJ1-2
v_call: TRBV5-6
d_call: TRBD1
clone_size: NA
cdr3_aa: CASSGGTGGASDYGYTF
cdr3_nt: TGTGCCAGCAGCGGCGGGACAGGGGGCGCTTCGGACTATGGCTACACCTTC

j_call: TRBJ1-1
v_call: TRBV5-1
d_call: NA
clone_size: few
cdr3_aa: CASSLAGVPNTEAFF
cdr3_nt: TGCGCCAGCAGCTTGGCGGGGGTACCCAACACTGAAGCTTTCTTT

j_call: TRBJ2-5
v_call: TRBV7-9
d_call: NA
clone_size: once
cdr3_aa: CASSPGTLDGETQYF
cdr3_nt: TGTGCCAGCAGCCCAGGGACACTGGACGGAGAGACCCAGTACTTC

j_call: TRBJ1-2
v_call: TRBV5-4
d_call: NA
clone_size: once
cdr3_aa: CASSLGSGQYYGYTF
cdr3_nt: TGTGCCAGCAGCTTGGGGTCGGGACAATACTATGGCTACACCTTC

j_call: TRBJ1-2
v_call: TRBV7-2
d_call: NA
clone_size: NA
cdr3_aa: CASSLIRTDGYTF
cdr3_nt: TGTGCCAGCAGCTTAATAAGGACAGATGGCTACACCTTC

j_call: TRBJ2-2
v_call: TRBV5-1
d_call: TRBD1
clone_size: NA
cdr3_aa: CASSSGTGGSFDTGELFF
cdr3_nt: TGCGCCAGCAGCTCCGGGACAGGGGGTAGTTTCGACACCGGGGAGCTGTTTTTT

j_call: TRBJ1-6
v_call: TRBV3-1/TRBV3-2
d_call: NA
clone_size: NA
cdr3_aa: CASSVTWSSYNSPLHF
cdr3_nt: TGTGCCAGCAGCGTCACTTGGAGCTCCTATAATTCACCCCTCCACTTT

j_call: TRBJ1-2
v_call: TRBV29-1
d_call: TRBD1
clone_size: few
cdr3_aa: CSGQGENYGYTF
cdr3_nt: TGCAGCGGACAGGGTGAGAACTATGGCTACACCTTC

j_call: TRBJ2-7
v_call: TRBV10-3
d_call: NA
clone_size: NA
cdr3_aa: CAISPGALLSYEQYF
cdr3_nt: TGTGCCATCAGCCCAGGGGCCCTACTTTCCTACGAGCAGTACTTC

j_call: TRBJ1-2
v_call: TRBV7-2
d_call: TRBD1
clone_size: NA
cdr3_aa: CASSLGRQGYGYTF
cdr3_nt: TGTGCCAGCAGCTTAGGGAGACAGGGCTATGGCTACACCTTC

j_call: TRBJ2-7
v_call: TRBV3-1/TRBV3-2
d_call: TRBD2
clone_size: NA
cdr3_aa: CASSQEYGGAGEQYF
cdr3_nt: TGTGCCAGCAGCCAAGAGTACGGGGGGGCCGGTGAGCAGTACTTC